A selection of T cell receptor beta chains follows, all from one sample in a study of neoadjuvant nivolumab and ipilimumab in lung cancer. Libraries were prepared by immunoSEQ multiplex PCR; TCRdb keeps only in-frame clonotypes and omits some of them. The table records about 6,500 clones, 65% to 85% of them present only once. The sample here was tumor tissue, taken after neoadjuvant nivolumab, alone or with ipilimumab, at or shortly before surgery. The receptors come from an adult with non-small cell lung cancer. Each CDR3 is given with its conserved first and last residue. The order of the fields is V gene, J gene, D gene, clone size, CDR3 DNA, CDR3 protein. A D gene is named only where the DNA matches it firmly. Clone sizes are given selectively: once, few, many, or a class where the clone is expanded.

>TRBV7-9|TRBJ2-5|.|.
TGTGCCAGCAGCTCGACGTACAGGGCCGTCCAAGAGACCCAGTACTTC
CASSSTYRAVQETQYF
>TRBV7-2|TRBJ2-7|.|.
TGTGCCAGCAGCTTACAGCGGGCCTACGAGCAGTACTTC
CASSLQRAYEQYF
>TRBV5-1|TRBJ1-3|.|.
TGCGCCAGCAGAGGCAGTATCTCCTCTGGAAACACCATATATTTT
CASRGSISSGNTIYF
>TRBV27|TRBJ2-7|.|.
TGTGCCAGCAGTTTATCGCATCGCAATGAGCAGTACTTC
CASSLSHRNEQYF
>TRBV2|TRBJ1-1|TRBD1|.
TGTGCCAGCGGCACCGAGGGGGCCACTGAAGCTTTCTTT
CASGTEGATEAFF
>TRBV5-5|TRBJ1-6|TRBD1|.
TGTGCCAGCAGCTTGGAGTTTCGGGGGACAGGGGGATCCCCCCTCCACTTT
CASSLEFRGTGGSPLHF
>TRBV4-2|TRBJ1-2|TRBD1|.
TGTGCCAGCAGCCAAGAGGGGGGACAGGGGGCTTTTGGCTACACCTTC
CASSQEGGQGAFGYTF
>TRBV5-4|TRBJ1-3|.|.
TGTGCCAGCAGCCCAGGTGGGGAGGTTTCTGGAAACACCATATATTTT
CASSPGGEVSGNTIYF
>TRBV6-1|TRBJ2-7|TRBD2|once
TGTGCCAGCCTAGCGGGGGTACCCTCCTACGAGCAGTACTTC
CASLAGVPSYEQYF
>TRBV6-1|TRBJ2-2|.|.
TGTGCCAGCAGTCGGCAGGGAAGCGCCGGGGAGCTGTTTTTT
CASSRQGSAGELFF
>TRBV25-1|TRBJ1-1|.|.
TGTGCCAGCAGGGGGGTCCGATCTGACACTGAAGCTTTCTTT
CASRGVRSDTEAFF
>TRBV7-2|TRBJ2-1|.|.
TGTGCCAGCAGCTTAGCCAGGGCCAATGAGCAGTTCTTC
CASSLARANEQFF
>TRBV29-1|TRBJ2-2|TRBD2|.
TGCAGCGGTGGGAGGGTTACGAACACCGGGGAGCTGTTTTTT
CSGGRVTNTGELFF
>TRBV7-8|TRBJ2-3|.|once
TGTGCCAGCAGCTTAGTGACGGGGGCGGCAGATACGCAGTATTTT
CASSLVTGAADTQYF
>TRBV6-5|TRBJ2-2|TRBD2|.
TGTGCCAGCAGTTTAGCGGGGCCGAACACCGGGGAGCTGTTTTTT
CASSLAGPNTGELFF
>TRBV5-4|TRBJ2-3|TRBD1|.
TGTGCCAGCAGCGGGACAGGGGCCGCAGATACGCAGTATTTT
CASSGTGAADTQYF
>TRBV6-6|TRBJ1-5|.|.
TGTGCCGGATCCAGACAGTCGGGTCAGCCCCAGCATTTT
CAGSRQSGQPQHF
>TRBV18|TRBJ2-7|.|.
TGTGCCAGCTCACCACCGGGGGGAACCGAGCAGTACTTC
CASSPPGGTEQYF
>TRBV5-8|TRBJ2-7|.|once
TGTGCCAGCAGCTTGGATAACGCATGGGAGCAGTACTTC
CASSLDNAWEQYF
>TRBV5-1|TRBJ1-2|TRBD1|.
TGCGCCAGCAGCCGGGGACAGGCGACCAGTTATGGCTACACCTTC
CASSRGQATSYGYTF
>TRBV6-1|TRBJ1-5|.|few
TGTGCCAGCAGTGCTACAGTTCGTAACACGGGGCCCCAGCATTTT
CASSATVRNTGPQHF
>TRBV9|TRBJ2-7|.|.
TGTGCCAGCAGCGGTGAGGGGAAGGGCTACGAGCAGTACTTC
CASSGEGKGYEQYF
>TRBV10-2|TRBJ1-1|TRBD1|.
TGCGCCAGCAGGTCACAGGGGCCCAACACTGAAGCTTTCTTT
CASRSQGPNTEAFF
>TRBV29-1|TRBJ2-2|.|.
TGCAGCGTTGATGTCAGTGGGACCGGGGAGCTGTTTTTT
CSVDVSGTGELFF
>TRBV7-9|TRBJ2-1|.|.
TGTGCCAGCAGCAAGGAGGGAAGACAGAGTGAGCAGTTCTTC
CASSKEGRQSEQFF
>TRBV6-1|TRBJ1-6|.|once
TGTGCCAGCAGTGAAACCTCCAACAAGAGACAGTGGTCGATTTCACCCCTCCACTTT
CASSETSNKRQWSISPLHF
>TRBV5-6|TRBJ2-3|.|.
TGTGCCAGCAGTGCCCAGGGGGGGGCCGCAGATACGCAGTATTTT
CASSAQGGAADTQYF
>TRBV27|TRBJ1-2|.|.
TGTGCCAGCAGTTTAGGAGAGCACTATGGCTACACCTTC
CASSLGEHYGYTF
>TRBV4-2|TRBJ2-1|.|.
TGTGCCAGCAGCCAGGGGGTTGGGGGGCCCAACAATGAGCAGTTCTTC
CASSQGVGGPNNEQFF
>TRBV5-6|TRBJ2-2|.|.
TGTGCCAGCAGCCCCAACCCTCGGGGCACCGGGGAGCTGTTTTTT
CASSPNPRGTGELFF
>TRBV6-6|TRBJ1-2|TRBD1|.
TGTGCCAGCAGCCGGACGGAGGGGGCGTCCGGCTACACCTTC
CASSRTEGASGYTF
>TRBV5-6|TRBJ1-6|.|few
TGTGCCAGCAGCTTGGATCCCTTCGGGACTCACGAGTCACCCCTCCACTTT
CASSLDPFGTHESPLHF
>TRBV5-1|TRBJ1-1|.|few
TGCGCCAGCAGCTCCCGACAGCCGGGGGGGACTGAAGCTTTCTTT
CASSSRQPGGTEAFF
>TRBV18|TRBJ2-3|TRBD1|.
TGTGCCAGCTCACCGGGACAGGGAAGAGATACGCAGTATTTT
CASSPGQGRDTQYF
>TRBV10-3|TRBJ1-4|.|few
TGTGCCATCAGTGAAGGACAGACAACTAATGAAAAACTGTTTTTT
CAISEGQTTNEKLFF
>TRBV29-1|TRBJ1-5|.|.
TGCAGCGTTGTGAATAGCAATCAGCCCCAGCATTTT
CSVVNSNQPQHF
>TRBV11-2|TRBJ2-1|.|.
TGTGCCAGCAGCCCTCGGGACCCGCTGAGGAACAATGAGCAGTTCTTC
CASSPRDPLRNNEQFF
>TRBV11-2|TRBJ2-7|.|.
TGTGCCAGCAGCTTATCGGTAGGCGAGCAGTACTTC
CASSLSVGEQYF
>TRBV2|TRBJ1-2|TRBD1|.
TGTGCCAGCAGTGTGGTTTCAGGGGGCTTTGGCTACACCTTC
CASSVVSGGFGYTF
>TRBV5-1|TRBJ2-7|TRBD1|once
TGCGCCAGCAGCTTACAGGGGACCTACGAGCAGTACTTC
CASSLQGTYEQYF